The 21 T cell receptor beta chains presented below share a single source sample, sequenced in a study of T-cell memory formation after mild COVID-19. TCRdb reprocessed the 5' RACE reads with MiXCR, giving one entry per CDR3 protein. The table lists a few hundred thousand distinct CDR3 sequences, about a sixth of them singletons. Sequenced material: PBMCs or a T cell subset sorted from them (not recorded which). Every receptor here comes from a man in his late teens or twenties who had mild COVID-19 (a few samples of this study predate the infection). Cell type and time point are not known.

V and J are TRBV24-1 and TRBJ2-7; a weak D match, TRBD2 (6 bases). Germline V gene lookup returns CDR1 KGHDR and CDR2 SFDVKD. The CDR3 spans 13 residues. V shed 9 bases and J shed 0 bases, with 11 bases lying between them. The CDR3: CATAGSRSYEQYF. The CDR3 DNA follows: TGTGCCACCGCGGGGAGTCGCTCCTACGAGCAGTACTTC.

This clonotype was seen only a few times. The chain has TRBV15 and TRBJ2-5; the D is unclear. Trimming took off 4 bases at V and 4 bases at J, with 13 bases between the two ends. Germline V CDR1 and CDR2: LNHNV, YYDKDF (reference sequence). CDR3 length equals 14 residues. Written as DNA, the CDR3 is TGTGCCACCAGCACACCAGAGTACTTAGAGACCCAGTACTTC. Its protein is CATSTPEYLETQYF.

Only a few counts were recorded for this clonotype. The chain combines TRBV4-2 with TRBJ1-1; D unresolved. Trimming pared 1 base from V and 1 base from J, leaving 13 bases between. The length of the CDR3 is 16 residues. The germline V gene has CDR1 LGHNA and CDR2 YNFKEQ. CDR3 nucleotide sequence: TGTGCCAGCAGCCAAGTAGACGGGCTACCGAACACTGAAGCTTTCTTT. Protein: CASSQVDGLPNTEAFF.

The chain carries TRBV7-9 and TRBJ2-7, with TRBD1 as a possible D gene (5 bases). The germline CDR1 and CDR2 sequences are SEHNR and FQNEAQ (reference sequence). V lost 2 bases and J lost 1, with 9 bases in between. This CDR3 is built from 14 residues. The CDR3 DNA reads TGTGCCAGCAGCTTACATGACAGTTCCTACGAGCAGTACTTC. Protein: CASSLHDSSYEQYF.

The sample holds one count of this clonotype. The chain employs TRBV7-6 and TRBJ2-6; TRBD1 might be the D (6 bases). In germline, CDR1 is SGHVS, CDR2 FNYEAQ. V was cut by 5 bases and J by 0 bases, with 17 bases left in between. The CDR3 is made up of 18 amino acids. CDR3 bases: TGTGCCAGCAGCATAAGACAGGCCTCCCACTCTGGGGCCAACGTCCTGACTTTC. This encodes CASSIRQASHSGANVLTF.

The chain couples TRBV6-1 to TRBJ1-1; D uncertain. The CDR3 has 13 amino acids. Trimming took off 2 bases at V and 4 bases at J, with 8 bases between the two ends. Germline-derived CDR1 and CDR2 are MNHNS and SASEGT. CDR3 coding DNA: TGTGCCAGCAGTGAACGACCGGGCACTGAAGCTTTCTTT. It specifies CASSERPGTEAFF.

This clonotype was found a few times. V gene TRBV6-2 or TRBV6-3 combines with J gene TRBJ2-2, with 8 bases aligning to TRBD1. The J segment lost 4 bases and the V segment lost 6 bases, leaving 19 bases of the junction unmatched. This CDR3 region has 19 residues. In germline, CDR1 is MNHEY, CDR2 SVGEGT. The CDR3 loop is CASRGLPGQADSLTGELFF. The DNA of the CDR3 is TGTGCCAGCAGAGGACTTCCGGGACAGGCAGACTCGCTCACCGGGGAGCTGTTTTTT.

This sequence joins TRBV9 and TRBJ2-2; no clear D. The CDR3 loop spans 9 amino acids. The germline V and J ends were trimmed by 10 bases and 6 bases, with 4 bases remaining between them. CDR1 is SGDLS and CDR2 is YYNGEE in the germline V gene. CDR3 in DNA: TGTGCCCGCCCCGGGGAGCTGTTTTTT. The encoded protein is CARPGELFF.

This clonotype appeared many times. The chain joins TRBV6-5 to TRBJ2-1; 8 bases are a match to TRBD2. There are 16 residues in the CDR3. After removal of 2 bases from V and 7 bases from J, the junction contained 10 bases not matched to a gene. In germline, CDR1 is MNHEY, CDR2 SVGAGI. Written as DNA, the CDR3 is TGTGCCAGCAGTTACGCAGCTAGCGGGCTGGGGAATGAGCAGTTCTTC. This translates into CASSYAASGLGNEQFF.

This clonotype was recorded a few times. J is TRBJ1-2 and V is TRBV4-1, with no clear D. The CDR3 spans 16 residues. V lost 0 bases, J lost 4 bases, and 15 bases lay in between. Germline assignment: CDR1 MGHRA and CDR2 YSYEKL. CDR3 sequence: CASSQDPPDRRYGYTF. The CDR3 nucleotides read TGCGCCAGCAGCCAAGATCCCCCGGACCGCCGCTATGGCTACACCTTC.

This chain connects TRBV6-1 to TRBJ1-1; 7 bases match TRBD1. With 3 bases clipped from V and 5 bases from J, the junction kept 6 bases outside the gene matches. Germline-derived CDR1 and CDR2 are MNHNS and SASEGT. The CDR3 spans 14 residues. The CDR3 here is CASSEDRFLTEAFF. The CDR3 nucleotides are TGTGCCAGCAGTGAGGACAGGTTTTTAACTGAAGCTTTCTTT.

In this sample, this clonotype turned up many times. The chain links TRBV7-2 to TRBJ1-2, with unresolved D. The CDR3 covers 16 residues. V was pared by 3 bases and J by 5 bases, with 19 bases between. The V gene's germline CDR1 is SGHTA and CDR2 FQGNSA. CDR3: CASSFTVNPDSYGYTF. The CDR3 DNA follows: TGTGCCAGCAGCTTTACCGTTAACCCAGATTCATATGGCTACACCTTC.

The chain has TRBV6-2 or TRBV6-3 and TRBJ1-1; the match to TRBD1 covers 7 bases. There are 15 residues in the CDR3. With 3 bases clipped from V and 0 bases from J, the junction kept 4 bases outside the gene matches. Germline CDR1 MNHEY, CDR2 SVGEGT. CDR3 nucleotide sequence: TGTGCCAGCAGTTATCGGAGGGGGCTGAACACTGAAGCTTTCTTT. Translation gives CASSYRRGLNTEAFF.

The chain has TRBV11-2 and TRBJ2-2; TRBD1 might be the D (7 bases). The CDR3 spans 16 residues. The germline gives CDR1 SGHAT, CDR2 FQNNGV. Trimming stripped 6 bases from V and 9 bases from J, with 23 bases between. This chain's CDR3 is CASREGAGRLARELFF. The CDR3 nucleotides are TGTGCCAGCAGAGAGGGGGCGGGGAGGTTGGCCCGGGAGCTGTTTTTT.

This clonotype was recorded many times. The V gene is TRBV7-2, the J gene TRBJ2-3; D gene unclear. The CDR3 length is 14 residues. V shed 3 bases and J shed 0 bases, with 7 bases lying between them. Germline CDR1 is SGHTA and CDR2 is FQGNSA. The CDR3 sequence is CASSLSTSTDTQYF. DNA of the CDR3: TGTGCCAGCAGCTTGAGCACTAGCACAGATACGCAGTATTTT.

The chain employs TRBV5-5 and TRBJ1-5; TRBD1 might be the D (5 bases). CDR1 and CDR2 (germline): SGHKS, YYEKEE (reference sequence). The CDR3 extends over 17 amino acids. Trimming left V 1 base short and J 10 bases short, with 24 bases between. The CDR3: CASSLFDGGAGTQPQHF. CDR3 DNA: TGTGCCAGCAGCTTGTTCGACGGGGGAGCAGGGACCCAACCCCAGCATTTT.

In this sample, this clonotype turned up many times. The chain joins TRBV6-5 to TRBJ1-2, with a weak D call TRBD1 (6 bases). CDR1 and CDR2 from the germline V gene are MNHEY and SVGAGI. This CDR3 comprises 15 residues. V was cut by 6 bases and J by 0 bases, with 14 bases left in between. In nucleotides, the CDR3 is TGTGCCAGCAGCCCCGCAGGGGCAGCTAACTATGGCTACACCTTC. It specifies CASSPAGAANYGYTF.

The CDR3: CASSPSGDLYGYTF. The CDR3 coding sequence is TGTGCCAGCAGCCCCAGCGGGGACCTCTATGGCTACACCTTC. The chain carries TRBV7-9 and TRBJ1-2; a possible D gene is TRBD1 (5 bases). Trimming pared 5 bases from V and 4 bases from J, leaving 14 bases between. Germline CDR1 is SEHNR and CDR2 is FQNEAQ (reference sequence). The CDR3 extends over 14 amino acids.

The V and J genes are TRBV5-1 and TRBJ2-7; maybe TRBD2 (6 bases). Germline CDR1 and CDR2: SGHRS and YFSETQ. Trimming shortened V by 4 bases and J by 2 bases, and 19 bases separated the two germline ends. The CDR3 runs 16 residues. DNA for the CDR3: TGCGCCAGCAGCCGGGGGAACACCGACCAAACCTACGAGCAGTACTTC. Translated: CASSRGNTDQTYEQYF. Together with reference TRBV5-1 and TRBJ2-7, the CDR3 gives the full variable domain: KAGVTQTPRYLIKTRGQQVTLSCSPISGHRSVSWYQQTPGQGLQFLFEYFSETQRNKGNFPGRFSGRQFSNSRSEMNVSTLELGDSALYLCASSRGNTDQTYEQYFGPGTRLTVT.

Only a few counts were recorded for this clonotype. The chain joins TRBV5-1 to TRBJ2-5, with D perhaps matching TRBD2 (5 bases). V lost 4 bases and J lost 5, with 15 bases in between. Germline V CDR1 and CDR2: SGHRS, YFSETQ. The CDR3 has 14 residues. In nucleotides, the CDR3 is TGCGCCAGCAGCCCTCTAGGGCCGGGGGAGACCCAGTACTTC. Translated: CASSPLGPGETQYF.

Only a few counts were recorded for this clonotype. Written as DNA, the CDR3 is TGTGCCAGCTCACGGGACAGCTCTGGGGCCAACGTCCTGACTTTC. The encoded protein is CASSRDSSGANVLTF. V is TRBV18 and J is TRBJ2-6; 7 bases match TRBD1. CDR3 length: 15 amino acids. Per germline, CDR1 KGHSH and CDR2 LQKENI. V was clipped by 4 bases and J by 0 bases; unmatched bases: 0.